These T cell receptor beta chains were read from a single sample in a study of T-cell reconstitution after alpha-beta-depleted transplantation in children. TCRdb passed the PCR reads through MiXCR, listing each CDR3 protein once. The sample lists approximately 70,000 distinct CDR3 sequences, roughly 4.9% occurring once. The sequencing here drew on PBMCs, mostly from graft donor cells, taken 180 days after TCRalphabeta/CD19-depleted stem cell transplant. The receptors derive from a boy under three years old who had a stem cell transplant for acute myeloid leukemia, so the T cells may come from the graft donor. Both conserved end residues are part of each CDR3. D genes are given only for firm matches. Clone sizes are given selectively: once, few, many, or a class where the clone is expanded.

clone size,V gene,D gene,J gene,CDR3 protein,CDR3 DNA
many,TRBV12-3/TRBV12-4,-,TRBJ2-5,CASSLSSFLRAQETQYF,TGTGCCAGCAGTTTATCTTCCTTTCTCCGGGCTCAAGAGACCCAGTACTTC
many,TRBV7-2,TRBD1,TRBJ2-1,CASTRGGQGAYNEQFF,TGTGCCAGCACTAGGGGTGGGCAGGGGGCTTACAATGAGCAGTTCTTC
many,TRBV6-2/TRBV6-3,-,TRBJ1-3,CASSYDVETESSGNTIYF,TGTGCCAGCAGTTACGACGTCGAGACTGAGAGCTCTGGAAACACCATATATTTT
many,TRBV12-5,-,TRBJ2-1,CASGLKVGGNEQFF,TGTGCTAGTGGTTTGAAGGTTGGAGGGAATGAGCAGTTCTTC
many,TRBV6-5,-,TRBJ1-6,CASSYPGPYLNSPLHF,TGTGCCAGCAGCTATCCGGGTCCCTATCTCAATTCACCCCTCCACTTT
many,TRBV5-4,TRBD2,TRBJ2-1,CASSTFSGGAYNEQFF,TGTGCCAGCAGCACCTTTAGCGGGGGGGCCTACAATGAGCAGTTCTTC
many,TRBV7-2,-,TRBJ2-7,CASSLVSSYEQYF,TGTGCCAGCAGCTTAGTAAGCTCCTACGAGCAGTACTTC
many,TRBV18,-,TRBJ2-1,CASFLLRSRAHNEQFF,TGTGCCAGCTTTCTCCTCAGAAGCCGAGCCCACAATGAGCAGTTCTTC
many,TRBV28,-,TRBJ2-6,CASSSPFGDPRANVLTF,TGTGCCAGCAGTTCACCTTTCGGGGATCCACGGGCCAACGTCCTGACTTTC
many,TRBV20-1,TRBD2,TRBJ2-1,CSARGPSGGADEQFF,TGCAGTGCTAGGGGGCCTAGCGGGGGGGCCGATGAGCAGTTCTTC
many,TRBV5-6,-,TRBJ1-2,CASSPTGGYTF,TGTGCCAGCAGCCCGACTGGAGGCTACACCTTC
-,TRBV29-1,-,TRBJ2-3,CSVEDRVDTQYF,TGCAGCGTTGAAGATAGAGTGGATACGCAGTATTTT
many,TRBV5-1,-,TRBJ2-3,CASSPGVKYTDTQYF,TGCGCCAGCAGCCCAGGTGTGAAGTACACAGATACGCAGTATTTT
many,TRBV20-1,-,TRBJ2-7,CSASGSSYEQYF,TGCAGTGCTAGCGGATCCTCCTACGAGCAGTACTTC
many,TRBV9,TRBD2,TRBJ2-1,CASSALSGNSYNEQFF,TGTGCCAGCAGCGCTCTTAGCGGGAACTCCTACAATGAGCAGTTCTTC
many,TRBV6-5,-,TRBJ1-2,CASSWSRRLGYGYTF,TGTGCCAGCAGTTGGAGCAGGCGCCTGGGCTATGGCTACACCTTC
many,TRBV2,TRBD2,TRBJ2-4,CASRLTGGIQYF,TGTGCCAGCAGGCTGACGGGGGGCATTCAGTACTTC
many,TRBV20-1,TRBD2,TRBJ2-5,CSAREPSGNQETQYF,TGCAGTGCTAGAGAACCTAGCGGGAACCAAGAGACCCAGTACTTC
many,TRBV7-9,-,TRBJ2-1,CASSLPAILGQFF,TGTGCCAGCAGCTTACCCGCGATTCTCGGGCAGTTCTTC
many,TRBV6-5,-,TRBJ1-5,CASSTQGVNNQPQHF,TGTGCCAGCAGTACCCAAGGGGTCAACAATCAGCCCCAGCATTTT
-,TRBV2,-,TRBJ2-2,CASSERDFNTGELFF,TGTGCCAGCAGTGAACGGGACTTCAACACCGGGGAGCTGTTTTTT
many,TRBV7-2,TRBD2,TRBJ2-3,CASSLAGTSGSDTQYF,TGTGCCAGCAGCTTGGCCGGGACTAGCGGCTCAGATACGCAGTATTTT
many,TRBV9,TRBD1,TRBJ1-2,CASSVDRQGYRYGYTF,TGTGCCAGCAGCGTAGACCGACAGGGGTATCGGTATGGCTACACCTTC
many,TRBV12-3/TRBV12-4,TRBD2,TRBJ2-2,CASSFRGGSGELFF,TGTGCCAGCAGTTTTCGGGGGGGCTCCGGGGAGCTGTTTTTT
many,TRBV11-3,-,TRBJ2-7,CASSLRTLYEQYF,TGTGCCAGCAGCTTAAGGACCCTCTACGAGCAGTACTTC
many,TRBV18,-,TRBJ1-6,CASSLDSNNSPLHF,TGTGCCAGCTCGCTTGACAGCAATAATTCACCCCTCCACTTT
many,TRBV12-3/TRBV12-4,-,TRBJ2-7,CASSRSGRGNYEQYF,TGTGCCAGCAGTCGATCCGGACGGGGGAACTACGAGCAGTACTTC
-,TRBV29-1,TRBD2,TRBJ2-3,CSVGGPTSGMVTDTQYF,TGCAGCGTTGGCGGTCCTACTAGCGGTATGGTCACAGATACGCAGTATTTT
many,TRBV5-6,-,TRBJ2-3,CASSRANTDTQYF,TGTGCCAGCAGTCGGGCCAACACAGATACGCAGTATTTT
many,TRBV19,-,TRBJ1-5,CASPLGDTGHHKFSNQPQHF,TGTGCCAGTCCCCTCGGAGACACGGGACACCATAAATTTAGCAATCAGCCCCAGCATTTT
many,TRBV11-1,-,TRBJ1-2,CASSPPGGGLGEESYGYTF,TGTGCCAGCAGCCCCCCGGGCGGTGGGCTGGGCGAGGAATCCTATGGCTACACCTTC
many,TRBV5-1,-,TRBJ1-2,CASSHTGQVGYTF,TGCGCCAGCAGCCACACAGGGCAGGTTGGCTACACCTTC
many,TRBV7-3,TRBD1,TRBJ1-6,CASSSSGTENSPLHF,TGTGCCAGCAGCTCCTCCGGGACAGAGAATTCACCCCTCCACTTT
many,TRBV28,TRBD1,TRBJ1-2,CASSFWDREGPNYGYTF,TGTGCCAGCAGTTTTTGGGACAGGGAAGGCCCCAACTATGGCTACACCTTC
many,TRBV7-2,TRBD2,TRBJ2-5,CASRPPGTSKETQYF,TGTGCCAGCAGACCGCCTGGGACTAGCAAAGAGACCCAGTACTTC
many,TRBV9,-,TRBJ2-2,CASSVAKGGGRGTGELFF,TGTGCCAGCAGCGTAGCTAAAGGGGGGGGGCGAGGCACCGGGGAGCTGTTTTTT
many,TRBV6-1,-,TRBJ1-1,CASSPRGETEAFF,TGTGCCAGCAGCCCCCGGGGCGAAACTGAAGCTTTCTTT
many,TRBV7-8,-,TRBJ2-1,CASSLVWSYNEQFF,TGTGCCAGCAGCTTAGTTTGGTCCTACAATGAGCAGTTCTTC
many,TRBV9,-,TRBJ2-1,CASSVGTHYNEQFF,TGTGCCAGCAGCGTAGGCACCCACTACAATGAGCAGTTCTTC
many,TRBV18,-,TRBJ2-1,CASSDLQLGRDNEQFF,TGTGCCAGCTCCGACTTGCAGCTTGGACGGGACAATGAGCAGTTCTTC
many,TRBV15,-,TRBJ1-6,CATSNRQRGSPLHF,TGTGCCACCAGCAACAGACAACGTGGTTCACCCCTCCACTTT
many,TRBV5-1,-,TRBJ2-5,CASTVGSQETQYF,TGCGCCAGCACAGTAGGCAGTCAAGAGACCCAGTACTTC
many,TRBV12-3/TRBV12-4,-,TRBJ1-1,CASRSGVNTEAFF,TGTGCCAGCAGATCAGGGGTGAACACTGAAGCTTTCTTT
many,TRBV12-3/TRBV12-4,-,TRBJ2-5,CASSLGRNQETQYF,TGTGCCAGCAGTTTGGGACGGAATCAAGAGACCCAGTACTTC
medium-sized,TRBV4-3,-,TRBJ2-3,CASSQVWGALDTQYF,TGCGCCAGCAGCCAAGTTTGGGGGGCCCTAGATACGCAGTATTTT
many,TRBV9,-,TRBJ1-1,CASSVGGHETFF,TGTGCCAGCAGCGTCGGGGGACACGAAACTTTCTTT
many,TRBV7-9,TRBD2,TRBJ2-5,CASSSQRGGIETQYF,TGTGCCAGCAGCTCCCAGCGGGGGGGAATAGAGACCCAGTACTTC
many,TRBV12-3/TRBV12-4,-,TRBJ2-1,CASSLTGGKDEQFF,TGTGCCAGCAGTTTGACCGGGGGCAAGGATGAGCAGTTCTTC
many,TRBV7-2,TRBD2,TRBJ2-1,CASSLVGGGYNEQFF,TGTGCCAGCAGCTTAGTGGGGGGGGGTTACAATGAGCAGTTCTTC
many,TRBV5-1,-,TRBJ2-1,CASSPGRSSYNEQFF,TGCGCCAGCAGCCCCGGACGGAGCTCCTACAATGAGCAGTTCTTC
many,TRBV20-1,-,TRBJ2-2,CSARGGSDTGELFF,TGCAGTGCTAGGGGGGGCTCGGACACCGGGGAGCTGTTTTTT
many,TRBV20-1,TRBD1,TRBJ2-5,CSAILQGARRETQYF,TGCAGTGCTATCCTCCAGGGGGCCCGACGAGAGACCCAGTACTTC
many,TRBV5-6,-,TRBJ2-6,CASSLGSAGANVLTF,TGTGCCAGCAGCCTCGGTAGTGCTGGGGCCAACGTCCTGACTTTC
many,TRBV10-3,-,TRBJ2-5,CAISGLAQETQYF,TGTGCCATCAGTGGGCTAGCCCAAGAGACCCAGTACTTC
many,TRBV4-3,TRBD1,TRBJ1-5,CASSQVGPGGGQPQHF,TGCGCCAGCAGCCAAGTAGGTCCAGGGGGCGGCCAGCCCCAGCATTTT
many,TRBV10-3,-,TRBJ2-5,CAIRAGQETQYF,TGTGCCATCAGGGCGGGCCAAGAGACCCAGTACTTC
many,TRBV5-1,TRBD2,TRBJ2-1,CASSFYSGGAYNEQFF,TGCGCCAGCAGCTTCTATAGCGGGGGGGCGTACAATGAGCAGTTCTTC